The clone carrying this TCR beta chain was counted at least ten times. Its antigen is as yet unknown. Unsorted libraries were generated from 2 million PBMCs held at -80 degrees C. The CDR3 has 11 amino acids. Trimming pared 6 bases from V and 4 bases from J, leaving 7 bases between. It was by 5'RACE with 10-nucleotide random UMIs that the cDNA was made. TCRdb used MiXCR to reprocess the 5' RACE reads, holding one entry per CDR3 protein. The table has tens of thousands of distinct CDR3 sequences, 2.5% to 3% seen once; the top ten hold roughly 1.2%. These data belong to a study of neurological immune-mediated disorders. Regarding the study as a whole: Multiple sclerosis was found to have the least TCR clonal expansion, below healthy controls, and HTLV-1-associated myelopathy the most.

This TCR was recovered from a woman in her 30s with multiple sclerosis. V and J are TRBV12-3 or TRBV12-4 and TRBJ2-7, with D possibly being TRBD1 (5 bases). Sequences were obtained from PBMCs. In DNA, the CDR3 is TGTGCCAGCAGCAAGGGGTACGAGCAGTACTTC. This gives the protein CASSKGYEQYF.